This is a list of T cell receptor beta chains from one sample in a study of T cells after yellow fever vaccination. TCRdb re-derived calls from the 5' RACE reads in MiXCR, one entry per CDR3 protein. Among 550,000 to 750,000 distinct CDR3 sequences listed, roughly 13% were seen once. Source: PBMCs, taken on the day of the yellow fever booster vaccination. Receptors were obtained from a young man who received the YFV17D yellow fever vaccine. Each CDR3 is given with its conserved first and last residue.

J gene | V gene | CDR3 protein
TRBJ2-3 | TRBV3-1 | CASRPRASTDTQYF
TRBJ2-1 | TRBV20-1 | CSARGEDPPSYNEQFF
TRBJ2-2 | TRBV20-1 | CSARDSVNSGELFF
TRBJ2-7 | TRBV25-1 | CASRAGGSYEQYF
TRBJ2-3 | TRBV7-9 | CASSLGLTGFTDTQYF
TRBJ2-3 | TRBV7-2 | CASSLGRRGSTDTQYF
TRBJ2-7 | TRBV6-2/TRBV6-3 | CASSYPSEEQYF
TRBJ1-1 | TRBV9 | CASSVVQGKNTEAFF
TRBJ2-7 | TRBV7-9 | CASTMDLDYEQYF
TRBJ2-3 | TRBV20-1 | CSAIRETSTDTQYF
TRBJ2-7 | TRBV14 | CASSQGIAREQYF
TRBJ1-5 | TRBV7-2 | CASSRGQPSLAQHF
TRBJ2-1 | TRBV20-1 | CSARAIGNEQFF
TRBJ2-1 | TRBV7-2 | CASSPDRTHNEQFF
TRBJ2-4 | TRBV20-1 | CSAFDWGNIQYF
TRBJ2-2 | TRBV7-2 | CASSPELAGSGELFF
TRBJ2-3 | TRBV4-3 | CASSQTPQGRMDTQYF
TRBJ2-7 | TRBV29-1 | CSVEGTSGSPYEQYF
TRBJ2-1 | TRBV7-6 | CASSLASLAGVNEQFF
TRBJ2-3 | TRBV6-5 | CASRRRHTQYF
TRBJ2-2 | TRBV5-1 | CASLAGGTGELFF
TRBJ2-7 | TRBV20-1 | CSAMMGTGTEYEQYF
TRBJ2-7 | TRBV5-1 | CASSTNGVNYEQYF
TRBJ2-1 | TRBV6-1 | CASRWTSSYNEQFF
TRBJ2-3 | TRBV7-2 | CASSPSTLYGDTQYF
TRBJ2-1 | TRBV3-1 | CASSQGSSAGEQFF
TRBJ2-7 | TRBV19 | CASSIRGGGSYEQYF
TRBJ2-7 | TRBV28 | CASSPIGTSYEQYF
TRBJ2-1 | TRBV6-5 | CASSYLSGTYNEQFF
TRBJ2-1 | TRBV7-8 | CASSLVGSGLAAYNEQFF
TRBJ1-2 | TRBV28 | CASGDRGRGYGYTF
TRBJ2-7 | TRBV27 | CASQKTRDRVREQYF